The 25 T cell receptor beta chains below were found in one sample sequenced in a study of blood T cell repertoires in COVID-19. Profiled with immunoSEQ multiplex PCR; TCRdb holds only in-frame clones, not every one. Here the sample spans 70,000 to 95,000 clones, approximately 89% being singletons. Material: peripheral blood. The receptors were sampled from a man over 45 with acute or convalescent COVID-19.

The V call is TRBV5-8, the J call TRBJ1-5; 9 nucleotides align to TRBD1. Trimming cost V 4 bases and J 6 bases; bases outside gene matches: 8. Looked up from germline, CDR1 is SGHTS and CDR2 is YDEGEE. The length of the CDR3 is 15 residues. CDR3 bases: TGTGCCAGCAGCCCGACCGGGACAGGGCCTCAGCCCCAGCATTTT. Protein: CASSPTGTGPQPQHF. Drawing the rest from reference TRBV5-8 and TRBJ1-5, the complete variable domain is EAGVTQSPTHLIKTRGQQATLRCSPISGHTSVYWYQQALGLGLQFLLWYDEGEERNRGNFPPRFSGRQFPNYSSELNVNALELEDSALYLCASSPTGTGPQPQHFGDGTRLSIL.

The chain links TRBV2 to TRBJ1-2; D call uncertain. Trimming left V 6 bases short and J 3 bases short, with 14 bases between. Germline loops: CDR1 SNHLY, CDR2 FYNNEI. The CDR3 is made up of 14 amino acids. Here the CDR3 DNA reads TGTGCCAGCAGAGCCGACTCCGTGGACTATGGCTACACCTTC. Encoded protein: CASRADSVDYGYTF.

The rearrangement uses TRBV7-9 and TRBJ2-5; TRBD2 agrees at 7 bases. CDR1 is SEHNR and CDR2 is FQNEAQ in the germline V gene (reference sequence). There are 13 residues in the CDR3. The V and J ends lost 0 bases and 5 bases, in that order; junction bases with no gene match: 0. In DNA form, the CDR3 reads TGTGCCAGCAGCTTAGCCGGGGGGGAGACCCAGTACTTC. Encoded protein: CASSLAGGETQYF.

The chain is built from TRBV7-9 and TRBJ1-6, with 8 bases lining up with TRBD1. The germline V gene has CDR1 SEHNR and CDR2 FQNEAQ (reference sequence). The CDR3 contains 13 residues. J lost 10 bases, V lost 5 bases, and 4 bases had no gene match. The CDR3 protein is CASSPGTGSPLHF. The CDR3 coding sequence is TGTGCCAGCAGCCCCGGGACAGGCTCACCCCTCCACTTT.

The chain employs TRBV6-5 and TRBJ2-7; 9 nucleotides agree with TRBD1. The J segment lost 4 bases and the V segment lost 5 bases, leaving 6 bases of the junction unmatched. The length of the CDR3 is 14 residues. Germline assignment: CDR1 MNHEY and CDR2 SVGAGI. The CDR3 here is CASSLRTGDYEQYV. The CDR3 nucleotides read TGTGCCAGCAGTCTACGGACAGGGGATTACGAGCAGTACGTC.

The chain is built from TRBV27 and TRBJ2-3, with 9 positions matching TRBD2. The junction had 3 bases not matched to a gene; V was cut back by 2 bases and J by 0 bases. Germline V lookup: CDR1 MNHEY, CDR2 SMNVEV (reference sequence). CDR3 length equals 16 residues. The CDR3 DNA sequence: TGTGCCAGCAGTTTAGATAGCGGGAGCAGCACAGATACGCAGTATTTT. It translates to CASSLDSGSSTDTQYF.

The V gene is TRBV24-1, the J gene TRBJ1-5; possibly TRBD1 for D (5 bases). This CDR3 contains 15 residues. Deletions cut 3 bases from V and 4 bases from J, with 12 bases between. Germline-derived CDR1 and CDR2 are KGHDR and SFDVKD. CDR3 in DNA: TGTGCCACCAGTGATACCAGGGAAGGAAATCAGCCCCAGCATTTT. Its protein product is CATSDTREGNQPQHF.

V gene TRBV3-1 (or the pseudogene TRBV3-2) combines with J gene TRBJ2-1, with D tentatively TRBD1 (6 bases). Germline V gives CDR1 LGHDT, CDR2 YNNKEL (reference sequence). This CDR3 has 13 amino acids. Trimming shortened V by 0 bases and J by 9 bases, and 9 bases separated the two germline ends. CDR3 in amino acids: CASSQDADSEQFF. For the CDR3, the DNA is TGTGCCAGCAGCCAAGATGCGGACAGTGAGCAGTTCTTC.

This clone has a single count. The V call is TRBV5-5, the J call TRBJ1-5; D unclear. Between the trimmed V and J ends, which lost 1 base and 3 bases, there was a span of 11 bases. Germline-derived CDR1 and CDR2 are SGHKS and YYEKEE (reference sequence). This CDR3 contains 15 residues. The chain's CDR3 is CASSLREGLNQPQHF. CDR3 bases: TGTGCCAGCAGCTTGCGTGAGGGCCTCAATCAGCCCCAGCATTTT.

The chain combines TRBV11-2 with TRBJ1-5, with D unresolved. This CDR3 has 13 residues. Germline V lookup: CDR1 SGHAT, CDR2 FQNNGV. V gave up 1 base and J gave up 5 bases, with 6 bases separating them. The CDR3 loop reads CASSLGGDQPQHF. CDR3 nucleotides: TGTGCCAGCAGCTTAGGTGGAGATCAGCCCCAGCATTTT.

The rearrangement links TRBV19 to TRBJ1-2; TRBD1 matches 8 bases. The V and J ends lost 3 bases and 8 bases, in that order; junction bases with no gene match: 5. The CDR3 consists of 13 residues. The germline V gene has CDR1 LNHDA and CDR2 SQIVND (reference sequence). The CDR3 is CASSIGTGYGYTF. CDR3 in DNA: TGTGCCAGTAGTATCGGGACAGGTTACGGCTACACCTTC.

This clone showed up just a few times. The chain carries TRBV7-6 and TRBJ2-7; 7 bases align to TRBD1. In germline, CDR1 is SGHVS, CDR2 FNYEAQ. The CDR3 contains 14 residues. V was clipped by 5 bases and J by 3 bases; unmatched bases: 7. CDR3 coding DNA: TGTGCCAGCAGCCCAGCCGGACAGGACTACGAGCAGTACTTC. Translating gives CASSPAGQDYEQYF.

J is TRBJ2-3 and V is TRBV5-1; no clear D gene. V was shortened by 2 bases and J by 5 bases, with 12 bases between the two germline ends. There are 14 residues in the CDR3. The germline CDR1 and CDR2 sequences are SGHRS and YFSETQ. The CDR3 here is CASSFGSVKDTQYF. The CDR3 DNA reads TGCGCCAGCAGCTTTGGCAGCGTTAAAGATACGCAGTATTTT.

This clone is a singleton in its sample. The chain employs TRBV29-1 and TRBJ2-1; possible D gene TRBD2, 6 bases. The V and J ends lost 3 bases and 6 bases respectively, with 12 bases between them. Germline V gene data show CDR1 as SQVTM and CDR2 as ANQGSEA. This CDR3 contains 13 residues. The CDR3, as DNA: TGCAGCGTTGATGAGACTAGGGGCAATGAGCAGTTCTTC. As protein: CSVDETRGNEQFF.

CDR3: CASSPRQTSNQPQHF. The CDR3 DNA sequence: TGTGCCAGCAGCCCTAGGCAGACTAGCAATCAGCCCCAGCATTTT. The rearrangement uses TRBV7-2 and TRBJ1-5; D uncertain. The CDR3 is 15 residues long. CDR1 and CDR2 (germline): SGHTA, FQGNSA. The V and J ends lost 5 bases and 0 bases respectively, with 11 bases between them.

The chain recombines TRBV19 with TRBJ1-1; 8 bases are a match to TRBD1. CDR1 is LNHDA, CDR2 SQIVND, per germline (reference sequence). There are 13 residues in the CDR3. V shed 5 bases and J 8 bases; nucleotides not matched to a gene: 7. This CDR3 reads CASSSGTGSEAFF. The CDR3 DNA follows: TGTGCCAGTAGTTCTGGGACAGGCTCAGAAGCTTTCTTT.

The genes are TRBV6-5 and TRBJ1-5; D remains ambiguous. Germline V gives CDR1 MNHEY, CDR2 SVGAGI. Deletions cut 6 bases from V and 1 base from J, with 13 bases between. CDR3 length: 15 amino acids. CDR3 sequence reads: CASSPGLTSNQPQHF. CDR3 sequence (DNA): TGTGCCAGCAGCCCCGGACTAACCAGCAATCAGCCCCAGCATTTT.

Only a few counts were recorded for this clone. This chain uses TRBV11-2 with TRBJ2-3, with 12 positions matching TRBD2. Germline CDR1 SGHAT, CDR2 FQNNGV. V lost 6 bases, J lost 1 base, and 2 bases stayed unmatched. The CDR3 covers 15 residues. This CDR3 is CASSRLAGGTDTQYF. The CDR3 nucleotides are TGTGCCAGCAGTCGACTAGCGGGGGGCACAGATACGCAGTATTTT.

The gene calls are TRBV5-1 and TRBJ2-3; a weak D match, TRBD2 (6 bases). Germline-derived CDR1 and CDR2 are SGHRS and YFSETQ. CDR3 length: 18 amino acids. Trimming stripped 0 bases from V and 0 bases from J, with 17 bases between. CDR3 region: CASSLEGTGFTSTDTQYF. CDR3 sequence (DNA): TGCGCCAGCAGCTTGGAAGGGACTGGATTCACTAGCACAGATACGCAGTATTTT.

For the CDR3, the DNA is TGTGCCAGCAGCTTGGGGACAGGGAATGGCTACACCTTC. Protein: CASSLGTGNGYTF. V and J are TRBV5-4 and TRBJ1-2; 8 bases match TRBD1. The CDR3 loop spans 13 amino acids. Trimming removed 0 bases from V and 6 bases from J; junction bases left unmatched: 1. The germline V gene encodes CDR1 SGHNT and CDR2 YYREEE (reference sequence).

This chain connects TRBV4-1 to TRBJ1-3; possible D gene TRBD1, 5 bases. The CDR3 totals 15 residues. CDR1 and CDR2 from the germline V gene are MGHRA and YSYEKL. V shed 6 bases and J shed 0 bases, with 12 bases lying between them. The CDR3 DNA follows: TGCGCCAGCAGTCCTGACAGACTCTCTGGAAACACCATATATTTT. This sequence encodes CASSPDRLSGNTIYF.

J is TRBJ2-3 and V is TRBV7-9; 12 bases are a match to TRBD2. The CDR3 spans 17 residues. CDR1 SEHNR and CDR2 FQNEAQ come from the germline V gene (reference sequence). The V segment lost 3 bases and the J segment 3 bases; nucleotides outside the gene matches: 7. The CDR3 bases are TGTGCCAGCAGCTTTCGACTAGCGGGAGTGGGAACAGATACGCAGTATTTT. Protein product: CASSFRLAGVGTDTQYF.

V gene TRBV24-1 combines with J gene TRBJ2-2; 10 nucleotides line up with TRBD1. After removal of 7 bases from V and 4 bases from J, the junction contained 2 bases not matched to a gene. This CDR3 has 14 amino acids. CDR1 and CDR2 from the germline V gene are KGHDR and SFDVKD. Here the CDR3 DNA reads TGTGCCACCAGGGGACAGGGGAGCACCGGGGAGCTGTTTTTT. As protein: CATRGQGSTGELFF.

The chain combines TRBV4-1 with TRBJ2-4, with D maybe TRBD2 (6 bases). In germline, CDR1 is MGHRA, CDR2 YSYEKL. The V gene lost 0 bases and the J gene lost 9 bases, with 15 bases spanning the gap. The CDR3 sequence is 15 residues long. The CDR3 sequence: CASSQDRSDGSIQYF. For the CDR3, the DNA is TGCGCCAGCAGCCAAGATAGGTCGGACGGGAGCATTCAGTACTTC.

This sequence joins TRBV7-2 and TRBJ2-3; D call uncertain. Germline lookup yields CDR1 SGHTA and CDR2 FQGNSA. V was trimmed by 5 bases and J by 1 base, leaving 10 bases between them. The CDR3 sequence is 14 residues long. Written as DNA, the CDR3 is TGTGCCAGCAGCCCAATAGCTGGCACAGATACGCAGTATTTT. Residues: CASSPIAGTDTQYF.